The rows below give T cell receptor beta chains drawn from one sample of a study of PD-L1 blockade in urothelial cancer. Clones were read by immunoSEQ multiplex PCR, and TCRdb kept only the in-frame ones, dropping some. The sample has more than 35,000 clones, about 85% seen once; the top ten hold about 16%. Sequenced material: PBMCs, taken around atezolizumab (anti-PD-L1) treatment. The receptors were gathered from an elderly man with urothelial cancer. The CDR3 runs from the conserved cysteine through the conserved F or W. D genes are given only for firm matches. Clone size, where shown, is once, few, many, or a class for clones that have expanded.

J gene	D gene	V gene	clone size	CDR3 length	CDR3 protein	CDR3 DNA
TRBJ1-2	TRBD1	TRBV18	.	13	CASSPDRLYGYTF	TGTGCCAGCTCACCGGACAGGTTGTATGGCTACACCTTC
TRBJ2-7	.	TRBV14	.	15	CASSLSGSATNEQYF	TGTGCCAGCAGCCTGAGCGGGTCGGCTACGAACGAGCAGTACTTC
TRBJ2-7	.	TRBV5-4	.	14	CASSRTGDLYEQYF	TGTGCCAGCAGCAGAACAGGGGACTTGTACGAGCAGTACTTC
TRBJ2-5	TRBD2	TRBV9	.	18	CASSVGPSRAGGPETQYF	TGTGCCAGCAGCGTAGGCCCGTCGAGGGCGGGAGGGCCCGAGACCCAGTACTTC
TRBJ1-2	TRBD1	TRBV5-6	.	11	CASSTGVGYTF	TGTGCCAGCAGCACAGGGGTTGGCTACACCTTC
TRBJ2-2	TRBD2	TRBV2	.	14	CASIQTSVPGELFF	TGTGCCAGCATACAGACTAGCGTTCCCGGGGAGCTGTTTTTT
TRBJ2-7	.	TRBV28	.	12	CASTSSTYEQYF	TGTGCCAGCACTTCGAGTACCTACGAGCAGTACTTC
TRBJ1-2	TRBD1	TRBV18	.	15	CASSEDRRTLKGYTF	TGTGCCAGCTCAGAGGACAGGCGAACGTTAAAGGGCTACACCTTC
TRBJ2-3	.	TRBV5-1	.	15	CASSLGQTYTDTQYF	TGCGCCAGCAGCTTGGGACAGACGTACACAGATACGCAGTATTTT
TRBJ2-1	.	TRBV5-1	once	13	CASTSLRTNEQFF	TGCGCCAGCACGAGCCTACGAACGAATGAGCAGTTCTTC
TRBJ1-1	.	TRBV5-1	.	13	CASSFQGSTEAFF	TGCGCCAGCAGCTTTCAGGGGAGCACTGAAGCTTTCTTT
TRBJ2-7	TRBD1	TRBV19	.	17	CASSQLWGQGKSYEQYF	TGTGCCAGTAGTCAGTTATGGGGACAGGGTAAATCCTACGAGCAGTACTTC